This T cell receptor beta chain was observed in a study of T-cell memory formation after mild COVID-19. One entry per CDR3 protein, called by TCRdb with MiXCR from the 5' RACE reads. The profile shows 250,000 to 300,000 distinct CDR3 sequences, 15% of them singletons. Study findings and constraints: SARS-CoV-2 specificity of second-wave clones peaking day 37 was unconfirmed.

This clonotype has a handful of counts. No antigen is known for it. Trimming cost V 5 bases and J 1 base, with 12 bases left between them. CDR3 length equals 15 residues. Germline CDR1 is SGHVS and CDR2 is FQNEAQ. The chain uses TRBV7-8 and TRBJ1-5; maybe TRBD1 (5 bases). The sample taken for sequencing was PBMCs or a T cell subset sorted from them (not recorded which). The receptor's source is a man between 18 and 35 years old who had mild COVID-19 (a few samples of this study predate the infection). Cell type and time point are not known. The CDR3 spells CASSPLRGSNQPQHF. In nucleotides, the CDR3 is TGTGCCAGCAGCCCCTTAAGGGGAAGCAATCAGCCCCAGCATTTT.